A single sample gave rise to the 26 T cell receptor beta chains below, sequenced in a study of blood T cells in healthy people across ages. Next came a second PCR, run for about 7 to 12 cycles, which used a sample-barcoded 5' primer along with a J-beta primer mix. MiXCR, run by TCRdb on the 5' RACE reads, gives a single entry per CDR3 protein. The sample has 790,000 or so distinct CDR3 sequences, around 50% seen once. Sequenced sample: blood. These receptors all come from a man older than 75 in good health.

There are a few counts of this clonotype. The chain couples TRBV24-1 to TRBJ2-3; weak D call: TRBD2 (6 bases). Between the trimmed V and J ends, which lost 4 bases and 6 bases, there was a span of 13 bases. The CDR3 is 14 amino acids. From germline, CDR1 is KGHDR and CDR2 SFDVKD. This CDR3 reads CATSDDRLVDTQYF. CDR3 coding DNA: TGTGCCACCAGTGACGACCGACTAGTGGATACGCAGTATTTT.

The chain couples TRBV21-1 to TRBJ2-1; the table's D call, TRBD1, was not checked against the DNA. TRBV21-1 is termed a pseudogene. The CDR3 has 15 amino acids. The CDR3 DNA sequence: TGTGCCAGCAGCTCTCAGGGTGGGGAATACAATGAGCAGTTCTTC. Translated: CASSSQGGEYNEQFF.

V and J are TRBV21-1 and TRBJ1-1; the table's D call, TRBD1, was not checked against the DNA. TRBV21-1 represents a pseudogene. This CDR3 contains 19 residues. The CDR3 region has the DNA TGTGCCAGCAGCGAAGACGAATTCAGTCACCCGGGGATGAACACTGAAGCTTTCTTT. It codes for CASSEDEFSHPGMNTEAFF.

The chain carries TRBV5-1 and TRBJ2-3; 9 nucleotides match TRBD2. The CDR3 is 18 amino acids. The trim removed 0 bases at V and 8 bases at J, leaving 16 bases unmatched. Germline V gives CDR1 SGHRS, CDR2 YFSETQ. CDR3 region: CASSLELAGGAVVGTQYF. Here the CDR3 DNA reads TGCGCCAGCAGCTTGGAACTAGCGGGCGGCGCCGTAGTCGGTACGCAGTATTTT.

The chain combines TRBV20-1 with TRBJ2-7; TRBD2 might be the D (5 bases). Germline loops: CDR1 DFQATT, CDR2 SNEGSKA (reference sequence). The CDR3 covers 14 residues. V lost 0 bases, J lost 7 bases, and 16 bases lay in between. The CDR3 DNA reads TGCAGTGCTAGAGAGGGTCAGGAGGCCGGGGAGCAGTACTTC. Translating it yields CSAREGQEAGEQYF.

V and J are TRBV5-5 and TRBJ1-4; TRBD1 agrees at 7 bases. J gave up 5 bases and V 6 bases, and 4 bases lay outside the gene matches. Per germline, CDR1 SGHKS and CDR2 YYEKEE (reference sequence). The CDR3 has 13 residues. The CDR3 DNA reads TGTGCCAGCACTAGACAGGGCAATGAAAAACTGTTTTTT. Translated: CASTRQGNEKLFF.

V is TRBV18 and J is TRBJ2-1, with D possibly matching TRBD1 (6 bases). The CDR3 is 14 amino acids. Trimming cost V 2 bases and J 4 bases, with 9 bases left between them. Germline loops: CDR1 KGHSH, CDR2 LQKENI. CDR3 residues: CASSPETGYNEQFF. CDR3 nucleotides: TGTGCCAGCTCACCAGAGACAGGATACAATGAGCAGTTCTTC.

This clonotype was seen repeatedly, ten times or more. The chain couples TRBV7-8 to TRBJ1-1, with a tentative D call TRBD1 (5 bases). CDR1 is SGHVS, CDR2 FQNEAQ, per germline. The CDR3 totals 14 residues. The V end was cut by 1 base, the J end by 6 bases, with 12 bases between. The CDR3 loop reads CASSLGDGFSEAFF. The CDR3, as DNA: TGTGCCAGCAGCTTAGGGGACGGCTTCTCTGAAGCTTTCTTT.

For this clonotype: Relative to the germline gene, one junction end is altered; a read error may explain this. This chain links TRBV7-2 with TRBJ2-5, with D maybe TRBD1 (5 bases). CDR1 is SGHTA, CDR2 FQGNSA, per germline. The CDR3 contains 13 residues. CDR3 in amino acids: CASSRTKQETLYF. CDR3 sequence (DNA): TGTGCCAGCAGCCGGACAAAACAAGAGACCCTGTACTTC.

V and J are TRBV5-1 and TRBJ1-5; a possible D gene is TRBD1 (6 bases). The CDR3 totals 15 residues. The ends were cut back, 0 bases at V and 3 bases at J, with 10 bases in the middle. Germline CDR1 is SGHRS and CDR2 is YFSETQ. The CDR3 sequence is CASSLDGTHNQPQHF. The CDR3 DNA reads TGCGCCAGCAGCTTGGATGGGACACACAATCAGCCCCAGCATTTT.

The chain is built from TRBV7-3 and TRBJ1-4; maybe TRBD1 (5 bases). The CDR3 spans 16 residues. The germline V gene encodes CDR1 SGHTA and CDR2 FQGTGA. Deletions cut 4 bases from V and 5 bases from J, with 17 bases between. The CDR3 spells CASSSQGAGGNEKLFF. The CDR3 DNA reads TGTGCCAGCAGCTCCCAAGGGGCAGGAGGGAATGAAAAACTGTTTTTT.

The chain joins TRBV29-1 to TRBJ2-7; possibly TRBD1 for D (6 bases). This CDR3 comprises 12 residues. From germline, CDR1 is SQVTM and CDR2 ANQGSEA. Trimming removed 6 bases from V and 0 bases from J, with 9 bases in between. The CDR3 region has the DNA TGCAGCGTCACAGGGCACTCCTACGAGCAGTACTTC. Protein sequence: CSVTGHSYEQYF.

This clonotype was detected many times. The V gene is TRBV6-5, the J gene TRBJ2-7; D gene unclear. Germline CDR1 reads MNHEY; CDR2 reads SVGAGI. The V end lost 2 bases, the J end lost 5 bases, and 4 bases lay between the germline ends. This CDR3 is built from 11 residues. CDR3 protein: CASSYGDEQYF. The CDR3 DNA reads as TGTGCCAGCAGTTACGGGGACGAGCAGTACTTC.

This chain links TRBV5-5 with TRBJ2-1, with 7 bases fitting TRBD2. The end of the DNA fits TRBJ2-7 better, so the J call may be wrong. Germline assignment: CDR1 SGHKS and CDR2 YYEKEE (reference sequence). The CDR3 sequence is 15 residues long. The CDR3 region is CASSSTTSSNNEQYF. CDR3 nucleotides: TGTGCCAGCAGTTCTACGACTAGCAGCAACAATGAGCAGTACTTC.

This clonotype was seen many times. V usage is TRBV9 and J usage is TRBJ2-3; D is perhaps TRBD2 (6 bases). CDR1 SGDLS and CDR2 YYNGEE come from the germline V gene. Trimming removed 1 base at V and 3 bases at J, with 15 bases between. The CDR3 loop spans 16 amino acids. The CDR3 DNA reads as TGTGCCAGCAGCGTACTAGGAGCGGGCCTTACAGATACGCAGTATTTT. Its protein is CASSVLGAGLTDTQYF.

This clonotype was seen repeatedly, ten times or more. V is TRBV5-1 and J is TRBJ2-7; 10 nucleotides agree with TRBD1. CDR3 length equals 14 residues. V trimming: 5 bases; J trimming: 5 bases; junction bases outside the gene matches: 7. Germline V CDR1 and CDR2: SGHRS, YFSETQ. The CDR3 reads CASRPGTGVDEQYF. CDR3 coding DNA: TGCGCCAGCAGACCCGGGACAGGGGTAGACGAGCAGTACTTC.

This rearrangement joins TRBV7-2 to TRBJ2-5; 10 bases are a match to TRBD2. The CDR3 runs 14 residues. The V gene's germline CDR1 is SGHTA and CDR2 FQGNSA. V gave up 2 bases and J gave up 7 bases; unmatched junction bases: 4. CDR3 loop: CASSLPAGGATQYF. The CDR3 DNA follows: TGTGCCAGCAGCTTACCAGCGGGAGGGGCGACCCAGTACTTC.

The chain couples TRBV15 to TRBJ2-7; 7 bases fit TRBD2. The V segment lost 1 base and the J segment 10 bases; nucleotides outside the gene matches: 7. Germline loops: CDR1 LNHNV, CDR2 YYDKDF (reference sequence). The CDR3 spans 13 residues. The CDR3 coding sequence is TGTGCCACCAGCAGAGGGGAGGGGTACACCCAGTACTTC. Translating gives CATSRGEGYTQYF.

The chain uses TRBV7-2 and TRBJ1-1; D gene unclear. The CDR3 loop spans 15 amino acids. Trimming took 2 bases from V and 1 from J, leaving 11 bases between them. Germline CDR1 and CDR2: SGHTA and FQGNSA. The CDR3 sequence is CASSLMGGRNTEAFF. The CDR3 bases are TGTGCCAGCAGCTTAATGGGAGGGCGGAACACTGAAGCTTTCTTT.

CDR3 in amino acids: CASSPNQDGNEKLFF. The CDR3 DNA reads TGTGCCAGCTCCCCCAACCAGGACGGAAATGAAAAACTGTTTTTT. The chain joins TRBV18 to TRBJ1-4, with D unclear. Germline V CDR1 and CDR2: KGHSH, LQKENI. V lost 6 bases and J 5 bases, leaving 16 bases between the germline ends. The CDR3 contains 15 residues. Supplemented by reference TRBV18 and TRBJ1-4, the full variable domain reads NAGVMQNPRHLVRRRGQEARLRCSPMKGHSHVYWYRQLPEEGLKFMVYLQKENIIDESGMPKERFSAEFPKEGPSILRIQQVVRGDSAAYFCASSPNQDGNEKLFFGSGTQLSVL.

This clonotype was seen only a few times. J is TRBJ2-1 and V is TRBV20-1; D is uncertain. The CDR3 is 11 amino acids. The V end lost 3 bases, the J end lost 5 bases, and 5 bases lay between the germline ends. Germline lookup yields CDR1 DFQATT and CDR2 SNEGSKA (reference sequence). CDR3 nucleotide sequence: TGCAGTGCTAGTACTCACAATGAGCAGTTCTTC. As protein: CSASTHNEQFF.

The sample holds one count of this clonotype. V and J are TRBV10-3 and TRBJ1-4, with D possibly being TRBD1 (5 bases). The germline gives CDR1 ENHRY, CDR2 SYGVKD. V gave up 11 bases and J gave up 6 bases, with 16 bases separating them. The CDR3 loop spans 13 amino acids. CDR3 sequence: CAAKGRWDEKLFF. CDR3 DNA sequence: TGTGCCGCCAAGGGGCGGTGGGATGAAAAACTGTTTTTT.

The chain uses TRBV20-1 and TRBJ2-3, with D unclear. Deletions cut 4 bases from V and 0 bases from J, with 11 bases between. CDR1 is DFQATT, CDR2 SNEGSKA, per germline (reference sequence). There are 14 residues in the CDR3. CDR3 protein: CSAKSLPSTDTQYF. DNA for the CDR3: TGCAGTGCTAAGAGCCTACCGAGCACAGATACGCAGTATTTT.

This clonotype was found a few times. J is TRBJ2-4 and V is TRBV2; D uncertain. The CDR3 runs to 15 residues. The germline V and J ends were trimmed by 6 bases and 4 bases, with 16 bases remaining between them. Per the germline V gene, CDR1 is SNHLY and CDR2 is FYNNEI. CDR3 residues: CASRSFTVEKNIQYF. The CDR3 nucleotides are TGTGCCAGCAGATCGTTCACAGTCGAGAAAAACATTCAGTACTTC.

Notes on this clonotype: A junction end diverges from the germline sequence, so it may reflect a read error. This chain connects TRBV7-7 to TRBJ2-3; 8 bases align to TRBD1. The CDR3 has 16 residues. In germline, CDR1 is SSHAT, CDR2 FNYEAQ (reference sequence). The CDR3 protein is CASSLGGQGWPDTQYF. CDR3 DNA: TGTGCTAGCAGCTTAGGCGGACAGGGCTGGCCAGATACGCAGTATTTT.

This clonotype occurred a few times. V usage is TRBV20-1 and J usage is TRBJ2-1; no reliable D call. This CDR3 comprises 13 residues. The V end was cut by 0 bases, the J end by 7 bases, with 10 bases between. Germline loops: CDR1 DFQATT, CDR2 SNEGSKA (reference sequence). The chain's CDR3 is CSARDQVGNEQFF. DNA of the CDR3: TGCAGTGCTAGAGATCAAGTAGGGAATGAGCAGTTCTTC.